This T cell receptor (beta chain) originates from a study of T cell responses to AZD1222 COVID-19 vaccine. A single count supports this clone. Its specificity is not known. General study results and limits: Clonal diversity may have been underestimated in mostly white British donors. There were repertoire samples only from the period after the peak T cell response.

CDR1 is MDHEN, CDR2 SYDVKM, per germline. Trimming cost V 2 bases and J 0 bases, with 11 bases left between them. The CDR3 is 16 residues long. Clones were sequenced by immunoSEQ multiplex PCR, and TCRdb holds only the in-frame ones, with some missing. The table shows 75,000 to 95,000 clones, with around nine tenths occurring only once. The source material was peripheral blood, sampled on day 0 of MenACWY control vaccination. The TCR was taken from an adult in good health. The chain combines TRBV28 with TRBJ1-3; D uncertain. The DNA for the CDR3 is TGTGCCAGCAGTTTAATGGGATTTACCTCTGGAAACACCATATATTTT. Translation gives CASSLMGFTSGNTIYF.